The clone carrying this T cell receptor beta chain was seen once. How the authors handled the data: How many nucleated cells were present was estimated from reference gene primer amplification. Sequencing was performed with immunoSEQ multiplex PCR; in TCRdb, only in-frame clones are kept and a portion is missing. That table gives V, J and clone size, and the DNA gave D and trimming. This sample has approximately 50,000 clones; more than 90% occur once, and the top ten carry 3.9%. The CDR3 is made up of 15 amino acids. In germline, CDR1 is MNHEY, CDR2 SMNVEV (reference sequence). V lost 1 base and J lost 4, with 10 bases in between. These data originate in a study of blood T cell repertoires in COVID-19. Looking at the study overall: Some COVID-19 samples were acute and others convalescent; all came from the United States, Italy and Spain. From T cells, B-cell-depleted T cells, or PBMCs came the material, which was cDNA or gDNA.

The sequence was collected from a human donor in a cohort sampled during active COVID-19. The sample consisted of peripheral blood. The V call is TRBV27, the J call TRBJ2-2, with D tentatively TRBD2 (5 bases). The CDR3: CASSLLAPGTGELFF. CDR3 nucleotides: TGTGCCAGCAGTTTATTAGCGCCGGGCACCGGGGAGCTGTTTTTT.